In its sample, the clone carrying this T cell receptor beta chain was seen many times. Trimming removed 4 bases at V and 0 bases at J, with 12 bases between. The V gene's germline CDR1 is SGHDN and CDR2 FVKESK. The CDR3 runs 15 residues. This specimen comes from a study of human T cells and chemical hapten exposure. At the level of the study: Patch tests applied 0.01% DPC to the upper back, read at 6 days.

Time point noted: pre-sensitization, week 0. Documented treatment: therapeutic diphenylcyclopropenone sensitization with weekly scalp DPC. TCRdb processed the RACE reads anew with MiXCR; each CDR3 protein has one entry. The sample gives under 65,000 distinct CDR3 sequences, approximately 9.8% of which show up once; 11% to 15% is in the top ten. The chain employs TRBV14 and TRBJ1-1; tentative D call: TRBD1 (5 bases). Here the sequenced sample was whole blood, taken in connection with sensitization to the hapten diphenylcyclopropenone (DPC). This TCR was recovered from a woman aged 40 to 50 with alopecia areata. Some clones in this sample may be carry-over from other donors' samples. The CDR3 DNA reads as TGTGCCAGCAGCCCTCCACAGGAGTTGAACACTGAAGCTTTCTTT. It yields the protein CASSPPQELNTEAFF.